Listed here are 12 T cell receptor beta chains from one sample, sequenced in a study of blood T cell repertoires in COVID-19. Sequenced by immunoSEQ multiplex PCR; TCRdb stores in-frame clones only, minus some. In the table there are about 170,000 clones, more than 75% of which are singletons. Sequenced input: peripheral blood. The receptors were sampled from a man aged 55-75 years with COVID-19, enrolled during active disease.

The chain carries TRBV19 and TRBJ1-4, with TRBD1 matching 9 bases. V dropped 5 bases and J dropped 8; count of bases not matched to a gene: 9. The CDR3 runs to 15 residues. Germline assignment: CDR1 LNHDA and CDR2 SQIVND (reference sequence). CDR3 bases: TGTGCCAGTAGTCCTGGGACAGGGAGTAACGAAAAACTGTTTTTT. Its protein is CASSPGTGSNEKLFF.

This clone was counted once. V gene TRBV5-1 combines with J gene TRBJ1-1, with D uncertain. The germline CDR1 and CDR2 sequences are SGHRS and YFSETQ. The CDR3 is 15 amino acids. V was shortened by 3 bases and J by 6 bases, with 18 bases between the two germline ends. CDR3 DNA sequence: TGCGCCAGCAGCTCCCCCGGGGAGGGATTGTCTGAAGCTTTCTTT. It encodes CASSSPGEGLSEAFF. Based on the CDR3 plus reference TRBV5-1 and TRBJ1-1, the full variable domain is KAGVTQTPRYLIKTRGQQVTLSCSPISGHRSVSWYQQTPGQGLQFLFEYFSETQRNKGNFPGRFSGRQFSNSRSEMNVSTLELGDSALYLCASSSPGEGLSEAFFGQGTRLTVV.

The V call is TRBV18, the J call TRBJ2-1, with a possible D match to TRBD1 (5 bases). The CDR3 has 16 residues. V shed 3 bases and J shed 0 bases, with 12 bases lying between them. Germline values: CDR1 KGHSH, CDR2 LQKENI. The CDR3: CASSPRGASSYNEQFF. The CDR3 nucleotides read TGTGCCAGCTCACCTAGGGGCGCGAGCTCCTACAATGAGCAGTTCTTC. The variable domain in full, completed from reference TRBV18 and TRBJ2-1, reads NAGVMQNPRHLVRRRGQEARLRCSPMKGHSHVYWYRQLPEEGLKFMVYLQKENIIDESGMPKERFSAEFPKEGPSILRIQQVVRGDSAAYFCASSPRGASSYNEQFFGPGTRLTVL.

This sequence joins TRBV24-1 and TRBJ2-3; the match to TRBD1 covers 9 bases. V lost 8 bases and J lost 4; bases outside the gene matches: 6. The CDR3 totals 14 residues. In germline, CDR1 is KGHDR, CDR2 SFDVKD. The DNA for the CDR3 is TGTGCCACCATGGGGGACAGGGAAGCAGATACGCAGTATTTT. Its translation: CATMGDREADTQYF.

CDR3 nucleotide sequence: TGTGCCAGCAGTGAATTGACAGACATTAATGAAAAACTGTTTTTT. This gives the protein CASSELTDINEKLFF. The V and J genes are TRBV6-1 and TRBJ1-4; D perhaps matches TRBD1 (5 bases). Germline V gene sequence: CDR1 MNHNS, CDR2 SASEGT. V dropped 2 bases and J dropped 4 bases, with 11 bases sitting between them. The CDR3 runs to 15 residues.

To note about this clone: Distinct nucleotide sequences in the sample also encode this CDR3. This CDR3 reads CASSRTNEKLFF. The CDR3 DNA sequence: TGTGCCAGCAGCCGGACTAATGAAAAACTGTTTTTT. The chain has TRBV7-2 and TRBJ1-4; D unclear. The CDR3 is 12 residues long. Germline lookup yields CDR1 SGHTA and CDR2 FQGNSA. Trimming stripped 5 bases from V and 2 bases from J, with 3 bases between. Complete variable domain (other parts from reference TRBV7-2 and TRBJ1-4): GAGVSQSPSNKVTEKGKDVELRCDPISGHTALYWYRQSLGQGLEFLIYFQGNSAPDKSGLPSDRFSAERTGGSVSTLTIQRTQQEDSAVYLCASSRTNEKLFFGSGTQLSVL.

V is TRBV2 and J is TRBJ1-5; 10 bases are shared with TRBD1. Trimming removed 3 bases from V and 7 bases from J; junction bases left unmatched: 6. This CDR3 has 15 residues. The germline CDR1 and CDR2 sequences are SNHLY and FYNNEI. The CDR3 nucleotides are TGTGCCAGCAGTGAGATGGGACAGGGGTACCAGCCCCAGCATTTT. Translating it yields CASSEMGQGYQPQHF.

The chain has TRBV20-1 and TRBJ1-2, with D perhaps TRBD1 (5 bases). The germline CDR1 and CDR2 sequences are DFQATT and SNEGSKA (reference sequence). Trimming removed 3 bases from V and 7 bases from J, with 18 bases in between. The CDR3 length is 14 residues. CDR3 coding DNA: TGCAGTGCTAGTGGGCCGGGGGAAGCCTTTGGCTACACCTTC. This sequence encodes CSASGPGEAFGYTF.

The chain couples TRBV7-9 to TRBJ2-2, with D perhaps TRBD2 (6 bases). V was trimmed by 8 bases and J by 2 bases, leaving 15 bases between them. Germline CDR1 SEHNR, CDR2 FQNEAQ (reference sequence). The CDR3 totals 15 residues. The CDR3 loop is CASQLLAYNTGELFF. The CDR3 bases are TGTGCCAGCCAGCTGCTAGCGTATAACACCGGGGAGCTGTTTTTT.

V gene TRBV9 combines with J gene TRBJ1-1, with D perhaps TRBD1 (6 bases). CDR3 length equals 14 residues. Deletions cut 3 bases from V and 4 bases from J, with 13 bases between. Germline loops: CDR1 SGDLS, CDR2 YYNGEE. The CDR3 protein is CASSAHRDGTEAFF. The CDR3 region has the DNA TGTGCCAGCAGCGCACACAGGGATGGCACTGAAGCTTTCTTT.

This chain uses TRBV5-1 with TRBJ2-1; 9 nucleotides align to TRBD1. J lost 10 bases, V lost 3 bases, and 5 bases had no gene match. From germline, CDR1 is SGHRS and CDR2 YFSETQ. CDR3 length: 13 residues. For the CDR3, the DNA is TGCGCCAGCAGCTCACAGGGGGCCGGGGAGCAGTTCTTC. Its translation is CASSSQGAGEQFF. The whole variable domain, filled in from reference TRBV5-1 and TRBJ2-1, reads KAGVTQTPRYLIKTRGQQVTLSCSPISGHRSVSWYQQTPGQGLQFLFEYFSETQRNKGNFPGRFSGRQFSNSRSEMNVSTLELGDSALYLCASSSQGAGEQFFGPGTRLTVL.

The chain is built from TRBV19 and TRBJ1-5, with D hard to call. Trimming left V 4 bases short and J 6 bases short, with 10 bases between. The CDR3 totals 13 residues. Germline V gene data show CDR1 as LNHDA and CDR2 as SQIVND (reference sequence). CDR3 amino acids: CASSRTSGQPQHF. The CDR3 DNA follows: TGTGCCAGTAGTAGGACTTCTGGTCAGCCCCAGCATTTT.